This T cell receptor (beta chain) is from a study of T cell responses to AZD1222 COVID-19 vaccine (dated by TCRdb to about 2021). Regarding the study in general: TCR sequencing was performed for about 250 trial participants, of whom around 200 were given two doses of AZD1222 and some 25 were given two doses of MenACWY control vaccine. Trial participants were enrolled into age subgroups of 18-55, 56-69 and 70-plus years, which contained about 150, 28 and 57 TCR-sequenced participants, respectively. Beyond this particular receptor, the publication reports: Most participants were white British and females outnumbered males, and the authors suggested that clonal diversity may have been underestimated. The 56-69-year group was small, and its depth increase did not reach significance, likely because of low power. Because no day 14 peak-response samples were available, repertoires were characterized only after the peak T cell response. Epitopes outside the regions mutated in the B.1.351 and B.1.1.7 variants were reportedly recognized by nearly half of the unique spike-specific TCRs. After two AZD1222 doses, spike-specific TCR breadth and depth were significantly higher than at day 0 and than in MenACWY recipients. Conclusions about previously exposed vaccinees are limited, since just six AZD1222 recipients were seropositive for SARS-CoV-2 at baseline. The vaccine-associated CD4 TCRs covered the entire spike protein, and the dominant responses fell in regions 160-218 and 743-854.

The CDR3 regions of human TCRbeta chains were analyzed by immunosequencing. Per the source publication's procedure: TCRs in the repertoires were compared against a reference library of SARS-CoV-2-specific TCRs that had been generated with the MIRA antigen-specificity platform. Breadth meant the fraction of unique TCRs that were SARS-CoV-2-associated, whereas depth meant the fraction of total T cells that were SARS-CoV-2-associated. Using the MIRA data, each spike-specific TCR was mapped to the spike region that the TCR reacts to and placed in a CD4 or CD8 class. Log10-transformed breadth and depth values were compared by one-way ANOVA with Sidak's multiple comparisons tests. Held by TCRdb, this immuneACCESS table contains in-frame sequences only and omits some clones. Under half of the omission traces to an unresolved V gene where checked; the cause of the rest is unknown. V and J calls and clone size are those listed in that table; D and trimming were worked out from the DNA. The sample profile shows about 180,000 clones; approximately 90% of them were found once. The biggest ten clones account for roughly 27% of the sample.

The germline V gene (reference sequence) supplies CDR1 GTSNPN and CDR2 SVGIG. The CDR3 goes from the cysteine to the phenylalanine over 15 residues. The kept DNA is CDR3 alone, 45 bases in frame from the first base. The V end gives up 3 bases and the J end 6 bases, leaving 9 bases in the junction not matched to a gene. Taken with the paper, the label for time point translates to: about 28 days (+/-7) after the second vaccine dose. AZD1222 recipients whose second dose came at about 4 weeks and those whose second dose came at about 12 weeks were combined into one group, since spike-specific TCR depth and breadth did not differ between the two schedules. Samples from vaccinated people were obtained from the UK trials COV001 and COV002, which included a single-blind randomized controlled phase 2/3 trial of AZD1222 (ChAdOx1 nCoV-19) in healthy adults. For TCRbeta chain sequencing, PBMC samples from trial participants were taken at day 0 and at day 28 after the second dose.

This clone was found a few times. Its antigen specificity is not known. Base qualities were left out, and no much larger clone turns up one base away. Sequenced material: peripheral blood, taken 28 days after the second AZD1222 dose. The TCR originated in an adult who received the AZD1222 COVID-19 vaccine. This chain joins TRBV30 to TRBJ2-7, with 12 bases in between that match TRBD2. The DNA reads TGTGCCTGGAGCCGGAAGGGACTAGCGGGCGCCGAGCAGTACTTC. This encodes CAWSRKGLAGAEQYF. Beyond the CDR3, the reference TRBV30 and TRBJ2-7 genes provide the residues; the full variable domain reads: SQTIHQWPATLVQPVGSPLSLECTVEGTSNPNLYWYRQAAGRGLQLLFYSVGIGQISSEVPQNLSASRPQDRQFILSSKKLLLSDSGFYLCAWSRKGLAGAEQYFGPGTRLTVT.